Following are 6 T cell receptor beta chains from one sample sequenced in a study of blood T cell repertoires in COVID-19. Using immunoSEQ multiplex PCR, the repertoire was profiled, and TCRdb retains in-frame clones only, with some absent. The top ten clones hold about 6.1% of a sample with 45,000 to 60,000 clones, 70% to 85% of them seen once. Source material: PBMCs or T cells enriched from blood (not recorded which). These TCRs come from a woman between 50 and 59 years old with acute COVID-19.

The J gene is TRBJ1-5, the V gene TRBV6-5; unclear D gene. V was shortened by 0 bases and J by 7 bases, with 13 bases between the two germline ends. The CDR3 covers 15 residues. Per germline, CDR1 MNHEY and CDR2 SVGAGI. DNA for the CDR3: TGTGCCAGCAGTTACTCGCGGGGTACGGGGCAGCCCCAGCATTTT. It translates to CASSYSRGTGQPQHF.

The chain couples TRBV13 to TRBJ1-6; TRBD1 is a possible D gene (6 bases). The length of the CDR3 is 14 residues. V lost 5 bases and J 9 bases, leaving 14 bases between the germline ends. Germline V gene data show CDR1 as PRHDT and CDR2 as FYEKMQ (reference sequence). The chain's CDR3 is CASSNQGNGSPLHF. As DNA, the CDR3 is TGTGCCAGCAGCAACCAGGGGAACGGTTCACCCCTCCACTTT. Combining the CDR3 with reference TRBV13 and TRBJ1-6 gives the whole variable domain AAGVIQSPRHLIKEKRETATLKCYPIPRHDTVYWYQQGPGQDPQFLISFYEKMQSDKGSIPDRFSAQQFSDYHSELNMSSLELGDSALYFCASSNQGNGSPLHFGNGTRLTVT.

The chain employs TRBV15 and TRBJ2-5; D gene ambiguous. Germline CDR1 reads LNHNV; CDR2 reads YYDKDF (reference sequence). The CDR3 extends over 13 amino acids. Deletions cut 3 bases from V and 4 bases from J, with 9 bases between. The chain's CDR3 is CATSRKSGETQYF. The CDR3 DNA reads TGTGCCACCAGCAGGAAATCAGGAGAGACCCAGTACTTC.

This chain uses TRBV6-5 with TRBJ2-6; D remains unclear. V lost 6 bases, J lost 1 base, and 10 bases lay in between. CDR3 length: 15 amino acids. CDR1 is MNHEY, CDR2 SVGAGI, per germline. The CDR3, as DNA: TGTGCCAGCAGGTCATTACGGTCTGGGGCCAACGTCCTGACTTTC. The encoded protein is CASRSLRSGANVLTF.

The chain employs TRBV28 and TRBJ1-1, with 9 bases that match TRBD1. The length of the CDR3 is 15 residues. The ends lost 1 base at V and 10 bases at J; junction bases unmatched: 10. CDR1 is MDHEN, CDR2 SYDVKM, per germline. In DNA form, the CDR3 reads TGTGCCAGCAGTTTATCCTGGGAGGAGGGACAGGGAGCTTTCTTT. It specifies CASSLSWEEGQGAFF.

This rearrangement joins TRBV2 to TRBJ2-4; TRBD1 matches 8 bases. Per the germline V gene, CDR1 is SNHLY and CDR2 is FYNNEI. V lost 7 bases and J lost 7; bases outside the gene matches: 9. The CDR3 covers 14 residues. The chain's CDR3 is CASNPRTGRNIQYF. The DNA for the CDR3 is TGTGCCAGCAACCCCAGGACAGGGAGGAACATTCAGTACTTC.